Reported below is one TCR beta chain. The V gene's germline CDR1 is SGHRS and CDR2 YFSETQ. The CDR3 has 16 amino acids. V gave up 4 bases and J gave up 3 bases; unmatched junction bases: 8. This entry is derived from a study of blood T cell repertoires in COVID-19. Whole-study context: Some COVID-19 samples were acute and others convalescent; all came from the United States, Italy and Spain.

Produced via immunoSEQ multiplex PCR; TCRdb's table is partial and in-frame only. The sample holds around 210,000 clones, about 82% seen once. This sequence was found in a man aged 50-59 years with COVID-19, enrolled during active disease. The specimen was peripheral blood. The V and J genes are TRBV5-1 and TRBJ1-2, with 11 positions matching TRBD1. CDR3 coding DNA: TGCGCCAGCAGCCCCCGCGGACAGGGGGCCTACTATGGCTACACCTTC. It translates to CASSPRGQGAYYGYTF.